This T cell receptor beta chain derives from a study of cytomegalovirus exposure and HLA in healthy donors. The PCR ran on 60 Vbeta and 13 Jbeta primers. Only in-frame clones appear in the TCRdb table, and some are missing; sequencing was by immunoSEQ multiplex PCR. The sample holds 65,000 to 85,000 clones, just under 80% seen once. This CDR3 comprises 16 residues. Germline V CDR1 and CDR2: SGHTA, FQGNSA. Between the trimmed V and J ends, which lost 5 bases and 7 bases, there was a span of 18 bases. The rearrangement links TRBV7-2 to TRBJ1-6; D is ambiguous. The source of this sequence is a woman between 35 and 50 years old in good health and CMV-seropositive. Sequences were obtained from PBMCs. The CDR3 protein is CASSPRQDPGNSPLHF. The CDR3 nucleotides read TGTGCCAGCAGCCCCCGTCAGGACCCGGGGAATTCACCCCTCCACTTT.